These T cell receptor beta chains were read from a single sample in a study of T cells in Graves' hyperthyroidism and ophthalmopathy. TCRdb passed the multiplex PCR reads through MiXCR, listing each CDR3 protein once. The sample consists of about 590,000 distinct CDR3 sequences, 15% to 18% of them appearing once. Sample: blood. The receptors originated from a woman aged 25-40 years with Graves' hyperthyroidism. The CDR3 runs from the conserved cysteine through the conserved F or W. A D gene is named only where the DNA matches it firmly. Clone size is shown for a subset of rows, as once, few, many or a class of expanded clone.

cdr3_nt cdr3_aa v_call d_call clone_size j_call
TGCAGTGCTAGAGCTCGGACAGGGGGCGGTGAGCAGTTCTTC CSARARTGGGEQFF TRBV20-1 TRBD1 many TRBJ2-1
TGTGCCAGCAGTTACGGCGGAAACTATAATTCACCCCTCCACTTT CASSYGGNYNSPLHF TRBV6-5 . few TRBJ1-6
TGTGTCAGCAGCTTTGGCGTTTACAATGAGCAGTTCTTC CVSSFGVYNEQFF TRBV6-2/TRBV6-3 . once TRBJ2-1
TGTGCCAGCAGCTTAGCGACTACCGGATTGTGGTTCTTC CASSLATTGLWFF TRBV11-2 . many TRBJ2-1
TGTGCCAGTAGTTTCTCCGGTTTGGGGGCGGGTGAAAAACTGTTTTTT CASSFSGLGAGEKLFF TRBV19 . once TRBJ1-4
TGTGCCATCAGTCCAACAGGGCCAAACACTGAAGCTTTCTTT CAISPTGPNTEAFF TRBV10-3 . many TRBJ1-1
TGCAGTGCTAGGAAGGGTAGTTCGAACACTGAAGCTTTCTTT CSARKGSSNTEAFF TRBV20-1 . . TRBJ1-1
TGTGCCAGCAGTTGGGAGGGTAGCGGGGTTAACATTCAGTACTTC CASSWEGSGVNIQYF TRBV28 TRBD2 . TRBJ2-4
TGTGCCTGGAGTGTGGTGGTTTTCTACGAGCAGTACTTC CAWSVVVFYEQYF TRBV30 . many TRBJ2-7
TGCAGTGCTAGAATCTTACTAGCCAAAAACATTCAGTACTTC CSARILLAKNIQYF TRBV20-1 . few TRBJ2-4
TGTGCCAGCAGCCAAGTTCGGACTAGCGGGAGCAATGAGCAGTTCTTC CASSQVRTSGSNEQFF TRBV14 TRBD2 many TRBJ2-1
TGCAGTGCCCGTGCCAGCGGGAGATATCAGAATGGGCAGTATTTT CSARASGRYQNGQYF TRBV20-1 TRBD2 many TRBJ2-3
TGTGCCAGCAGTTACGAATCGCACCGGGACAGGGAGAGAGGCTACACCTTC CASSYESHRDRERGYTF TRBV6-5 TRBD1 many TRBJ1-2
TGTGCCAGCAGCCAAGACAGGAGTGGGGGGAACCCTGAAGCTTTCTTT CASSQDRSGGNPEAFF TRBV4-2 . . TRBJ1-1
TGTGCCAGCAGTTACTCGGTTGCGGGTAACTACAATGAGCAGTTCTTC CASSYSVAGNYNEQFF TRBV6-5 . many TRBJ2-1
TGCAGTGCTAGAGATCATCGGGGCAGGGCGCATGAAAAACTGTTTTTT CSARDHRGRAHEKLFF TRBV20-1 . many TRBJ1-4
TGTGCCACCAGTGACCCGCAACTAGCGGGACCCTACAATGAGCAGTTCTTC CATSDPQLAGPYNEQFF TRBV24-1 TRBD2 many TRBJ2-1
TGCGCCAGTCAGCTCGGACCAGCGGCAAACACAGATACGCAGTATTTT CASQLGPAANTDTQYF TRBV5-1 . many TRBJ2-3
TGTGCCAGTGATGTGCGCCAGCAGGGACAAATTAGCAATCAGCCCCAGCATTTT CASDVRQQGQISNQPQHF TRBV19 . . TRBJ1-5
TGCAGTGCCTCGAGGACTAGCGGGAGCGGACGCGAGCAGTACTTC CSASRTSGSGREQYF TRBV20-1 TRBD2 many TRBJ2-7
TGTGCCACCAGTACGATTCTCGACTCTTACAATGAGCAGTTCTTC CATSTILDSYNEQFF TRBV24-1 . . TRBJ2-1
TGTGCCAGTAGTACCCGCGGGAGAGGGTCTCACAATGAGCAGTTCTTC CASSTRGRGSHNEQFF TRBV19 TRBD2 few TRBJ2-1
TGTGCCAGCAGCCAAGATCGGAGGATAGCCCGAGGGTATGAGCAGTTCTTC CASSQDRRIARGYEQFF TRBV4-2 . few TRBJ2-1
TGTGCCAGCAGCTTAGAAATGCAGCGGGAGGCAGATACGCAGTATTTT CASSLEMQREADTQYF TRBV11-2 TRBD2 many TRBJ2-3
TGTGCCACCAGCAGAGATCTGGGACAGGCGAATCAGCCCCAGCATTTT CATSRDLGQANQPQHF TRBV15 TRBD1 many TRBJ1-5